This TCR beta chain appears in the sequencing data of a study of PD-1 blockade in classical Hodgkin lymphoma. Details on this clone: What it recognizes is unknown.

Only in-frame clones appear in the TCRdb table, and some are missing; sequencing was by immunoSEQ multiplex PCR. This sample has some 13,000 clones, with roughly four fifths found just once. Study outcomes and limitations: Exclusion covered patients beginning nivolumab under 1 year post-ASCT. Patients newly diagnosed and complete responders had comparable baseline diversity. Baseline TCR diversity was reportedly lower in newly diagnosed patients than in healthy donors. It was reported as lower still in relapsed/refractory patients. With respect to the repertoire differences, their causes, possibly disease activity or prior therapy, remain undefined.

The CDR3 is made up of 14 amino acids. V was trimmed by 3 bases and J by 6 bases, leaving 12 bases between them. Germline V gene sequence: CDR1 SGHNT, CDR2 YYREEE (reference sequence). Stated time point: cycle 4 day 1 (C4D1), after six to seven weeks of nivolumab. Every patient was affected by relapse after autologous stem cell transplantation, while exposure to brentuximab vedotin was not uniform. The CD4+ T cells used were purified from thawed PBMCs through magnetic negative selection. This clonotype originated in a human donor with classical Hodgkin lymphoma. The source material was CD4+ T cells from blood, sampled before the fourth cycle of nivolumab. The chain employs TRBV5-4 and TRBJ1-4, with D perhaps matching TRBD1 (5 bases). Written as DNA, the CDR3 is TGTGCCAGCAGCTCGGGACTGGTTGATGAAAAACTGTTTTTT. Residues: CASSSGLVDEKLFF.